Presented here are 6 T cell receptor beta chains from one specimen sequenced in a study of vaccination effects on CD4 cells after COVID-19. The antigens these receptors bind are not known. Produced via immunoSEQ multiplex PCR; TCRdb's table is partial and in-frame only. In the table there are 70,000 or so clones, around 77% of which are singletons. Subsequent to roughly 10 days of culture, CD4+ T cells were isolated. Sequenced material: CD4+ T cells from PBMCs cultured without peptide, taken before COVID-19 vaccination. The receptors stem from a human donor who received a COVID-19 vaccine.

This chain joins TRBV11-2 and TRBJ1-2; D unclear. The germline V and J ends were trimmed by 5 bases and 7 bases, with 11 bases remaining between them. This CDR3 spans 12 amino acids. Germline V gene lookup returns CDR1 SGHAT and CDR2 FQNNGV. The CDR3 nucleotides are TGTGCCAGCAGCCAAGAGACGCGTGGCTACACCTTC. It encodes CASSQETRGYTF. Combining the CDR3 with reference TRBV11-2 and TRBJ1-2 gives the whole variable domain EAGVAQSPRYKIIEKRQSVAFWCNPISGHATLYWYQQILGQGPKLLIQFQNNGVVDDSQLPKDRFSAERLKGVDSTLKIQPAKLEDSAVYLCASSQETRGYTFGSGTRLTVV.

The V gene is TRBV9, the J gene TRBJ2-3, with 8 positions matching TRBD1. The germline CDR1 and CDR2 sequences are SGDLS and YYNGEE. The CDR3 runs 14 residues. V lost 4 bases to trimming and J lost 4 bases; unmatched junction nucleotides: 5. The CDR3 sequence: CASSLRTGPDTQYF. In DNA, the CDR3 is TGTGCCAGCAGCTTACGGACAGGGCCAGATACGCAGTATTTT.

This chain connects TRBV27 to TRBJ1-4; D is undetermined. The ends were cut back, 6 bases at V and 7 bases at J, with 15 bases in the middle. Germline lookup yields CDR1 MNHEY and CDR2 SMNVEV (reference sequence). The CDR3 totals 14 residues. The CDR3 region is CASRSRVLGEKLFF. The DNA of the CDR3 is TGTGCCAGCAGATCACGTGTACTGGGTGAAAAACTGTTTTTT.

The V call is TRBV6-1, the J call TRBJ1-5, with D unresolved. Per the germline V gene, CDR1 is MNHNS and CDR2 is SASEGT. Trimming removed 2 bases at V and 6 bases at J, with 11 bases between. This CDR3 region has 14 residues. The CDR3 reads CASSEMGWAQPQHF. CDR3 nucleotide sequence: TGTGCCAGCAGTGAAATGGGTTGGGCTCAGCCCCAGCATTTT.

The V call is TRBV5-5, the J call TRBJ1-1, with a possible D match to TRBD1 (6 bases). With 0 bases removed from V and 1 base from J, the gap between germline ends came to 13 bases. Germline values: CDR1 SGHKS, CDR2 YYEKEE (reference sequence). The CDR3 sequence is 16 residues long. This chain's CDR3 is CASSLVSSRGNTEAFF. CDR3 bases: TGTGCCAGCAGCTTGGTATCGTCCAGGGGGAACACTGAAGCTTTCTTT.

V and J are TRBV5-1 and TRBJ1-2; D is perhaps TRBD1 (5 bases). The CDR3 extends over 16 amino acids. From germline, CDR1 is SGHRS and CDR2 YFSETQ. Trimming removed 0 bases from V and 5 bases from J, with 17 bases in between. CDR3 residues: CASSLASGGKGYGYTF. CDR3 bases: TGCGCCAGCAGCTTGGCATCGGGGGGGAAAGGGTATGGCTACACCTTC.